Listed here are 11 T cell receptor beta chains from one sample, sequenced in a study of blood T cell repertoires in COVID-19. Clones were sequenced by immunoSEQ multiplex PCR, and TCRdb holds only the in-frame ones, with some missing. This sample carries more than 65,000 clones, about 88% of them seen once, and the ten largest clones take about 8.1%. The sample consisted of peripheral blood. The receptor source for this set is a man in his fifties or sixties with acute or convalescent COVID-19.

This chain connects TRBV5-1 to TRBJ2-3; D may be TRBD2 (6 bases). The CDR3 loop spans 16 amino acids. Per germline, CDR1 SGHRS and CDR2 YFSETQ. With 4 bases removed from V and 0 bases from J, the gap between germline ends came to 15 bases. The CDR3 nucleotides read TGCGCCAGCAGCCTGCTCCCCGGGACTAGCACAGATACGCAGTATTTT. Its translation: CASSLLPGTSTDTQYF. The variable domain in full, with the rest retrieved from reference TRBV5-1 and TRBJ2-3, is KAGVTQTPRYLIKTRGQQVTLSCSPISGHRSVSWYQQTPGQGLQFLFEYFSETQRNKGNFPGRFSGRQFSNSRSEMNVSTLELGDSALYLCASSLLPGTSTDTQYFGPGTRLTVL.

The J gene is TRBJ1-1, the V gene TRBV5-1; D uncertain. In germline, CDR1 is SGHRS, CDR2 YFSETQ. With 4 bases removed from V and 2 bases from J, the gap between germline ends came to 18 bases. The CDR3 runs to 16 residues. CDR3 DNA: TGCGCCAGCAGCCCCCTATTAGCGGGCGGAAACACTGAAGCTTTCTTT. It codes for CASSPLLAGGNTEAFF.

The CDR3 protein is CSTKRTGGNEQFF. CDR3 sequence (DNA): TGCAGCACAAAAAGGACAGGGGGAAATGAGCAGTTCTTC. The genes are TRBV29-1 and TRBJ2-1; 10 bases map to TRBD1. The germline V gene has CDR1 SQVTM and CDR2 ANQGSEA. J gave up 7 bases and V 8 bases, and 8 bases lay outside the gene matches. The CDR3 is made up of 13 amino acids.

The rearrangement uses TRBV30 and TRBJ1-3; possibly TRBD1 for D (5 bases). The germline V and J ends were trimmed by 5 bases and 2 bases, with 13 bases remaining between them. The CDR3 length is 14 residues. CDR1 and CDR2 (germline): GTSNPN, SVGIG (reference sequence). CDR3 amino acids: CAWSTGVAGNTIYF. The CDR3 nucleotides read TGTGCCTGGTCCACGGGGGTAGCTGGAAACACCATATATTTT.

The chain is built from TRBV7-9 and TRBJ1-2; TRBD1 agrees at 10 bases. The CDR3 runs 15 residues. The ends lost 0 bases at V and 7 bases at J; junction bases unmatched: 5. Per germline, CDR1 SEHNR and CDR2 FQNEAQ (reference sequence). The CDR3 region is CASSLAGQGIAGYTF. CDR3 DNA sequence: TGTGCCAGCAGCTTAGCGGGACAGGGGATCGCTGGCTACACCTTC.

This clone was detected only a few times. The CDR3 nucleotides read TGTGCCAGTAGACCGCTGACCCTGGGCTTACGATCTGGAAACACCATATATTTT. The encoded protein is CASRPLTLGLRSGNTIYF. The rearrangement uses TRBV19 and TRBJ1-3, with unresolved D. V shed 6 bases and J shed 1 base, with 22 bases lying between them. Germline-derived CDR1 and CDR2 are LNHDA and SQIVND (reference sequence). The CDR3 sequence is 18 residues long.

The rearrangement joins TRBV27 to TRBJ2-1; 8 bases agree with TRBD2. With V trimmed by 5 bases and J by 0 bases, 3 bases remained unmatched. Germline-derived CDR1 and CDR2 are MNHEY and SMNVEV (reference sequence). This CDR3 region has 15 residues. This CDR3 is CASSPGGVSYNEQFF. The CDR3 coding sequence is TGTGCCAGCAGTCCCGGGGGGGTCTCCTACAATGAGCAGTTCTTC.

V gene TRBV10-1 combines with J gene TRBJ1-3, with a weak D call TRBD1 (5 bases). Germline CDR1 reads WNHNN; CDR2 reads SYGVQD (reference sequence). The V gene lost 4 bases and the J gene lost 2 bases, with 12 bases spanning the gap. The CDR3 runs 15 residues. The CDR3 nucleotides read TGCGCCAGCAGTGGGGGGGAAGGCCCTGGAAACACCATATATTTT. Amino acid sequence: CASSGGEGPGNTIYF.

V usage is TRBV7-9 and J usage is TRBJ1-2, with D possibly matching TRBD1 (6 bases). The CDR3 extends over 13 amino acids. The germline CDR1 and CDR2 sequences are SEHNR and FQNEAQ (reference sequence). V was clipped by 1 base and J by 6 bases, with 9 bases between them. The CDR3 sequence is CASSLGAGDGYTF. CDR3 sequence (DNA): TGTGCCAGCAGCTTAGGGGCAGGGGATGGCTACACCTTC.

The rearrangement joins TRBV7-9 to TRBJ1-5, with 7 bases lining up with TRBD1. V lost 4 bases and J lost 6; bases outside the gene matches: 3. The germline CDR1 and CDR2 sequences are SEHNR and FQNEAQ (reference sequence). CDR3 length: 13 amino acids. The CDR3 nucleotides read TGTGCCAGCAGCTCCTACAGGGGTCAGCCCCAGCATTTT. Translated: CASSSYRGQPQHF.

This chain connects TRBV5-6 to TRBJ2-5; perhaps TRBD2 as D (6 bases). Germline V gene sequence: CDR1 SGHDT, CDR2 YYEEEE. The CDR3 covers 13 residues. V lost 0 bases and J 5 bases, leaving 8 bases between the germline ends. The chain's CDR3 is CASSLVRGETQYF. The DNA for the CDR3 is TGTGCCAGCAGCTTGGTCCGGGGGGAGACCCAGTACTTC.